This T cell receptor beta chain was obtained from a study of CD8+CD57+ T cells in acquired aplastic anemia. About the research overall: Each DNA sample taken from sorted CD4+ and CD8+ cells came to approximately 3.2 ug on average. Study-wide findings and caveats: Patients and controls shared about 30 CD8+ CDR3 sequences, which appeared highly expressed in patients and within their immunodominant clones. Between patients and controls, CD8+ Simpson's diversity did not vary significantly.

The study profiled TCR beta VDJ and CDR3 using genomic DNA as template. TCRdb recomputed calls from the reads with MiXCR, one row per CDR3 protein. The sample shows some 120,000 distinct CDR3 sequences, over 45% of them seen only once. This clonotype was counted many times. Its antigen remains unknown. The TCR sequence derives from a human donor in good health, serving as a control. The sequencing sample was made of sorted CD4+, CD8+, or CD8+CD57+ T cells (not recorded which) from PBMCs.

CDR3 amino acids: CAWVANGAGGNYGYTF. The DNA of the CDR3 is TGTGCCTGGGTGGCGAACGGGGCAGGGGGTAACTATGGCTACACCTTC. This rearrangement joins TRBV30 to TRBJ1-2; 7 bases match TRBD1. V was clipped by 5 bases and J by 1 base; unmatched bases: 13. Germline CDR1 reads GTSNPN; CDR2 reads SVGIG (reference sequence). The CDR3 is 16 residues long.